These 23 T cell receptor beta chains originate from one sample sequenced in a study of beta chain features in type 1 diabetes. The authors reverse transcribed all of the isolated RNA, so sequencing captured expressed TCRB transcripts. The repertoire was sequenced with immunoSEQ multiplex PCR; TCRdb's copy has only in-frame clones and lacks some. The repertoire holds some 60,000 clones, with roughly 60% as singletons. Sequencing was performed on Tregs from blood. These TCRs come from a woman aged 18-29 years in good health.

The chain carries TRBV18 and TRBJ1-1, with TRBD1 as a possible D gene (6 bases). The CDR3 length is 15 residues. Germline-derived CDR1 and CDR2 are KGHSH and LQKENI. The V gene lost 2 bases and the J gene lost 4 bases, with 14 bases spanning the gap. CDR3 region: CASSPATRGGTEAFF. The CDR3 DNA reads as TGTGCCAGCTCACCAGCAACCCGAGGGGGCACTGAAGCTTTCTTT.

The rearrangement joins TRBV5-1 to TRBJ1-1, with D possibly being TRBD1 (5 bases). This CDR3 is 14 amino acids long. Germline V gene data show CDR1 as SGHRS and CDR2 as YFSETQ. V lost 0 bases, J lost 8 bases, and 14 bases lay in between. CDR3 protein: CASSLAGRVSEAFF. CDR3 nucleotides: TGCGCCAGCAGCTTGGCAGGCAGGGTATCCGAAGCTTTCTTT.

This rearrangement joins TRBV5-1 to TRBJ2-7; no firm D call. The V gene lost 0 bases and the J gene lost 7 bases, with 17 bases spanning the gap. The germline V gene has CDR1 SGHRS and CDR2 YFSETQ. The CDR3 contains 15 residues. The CDR3 sequence: CASSLEFSRLQEQYF. In nucleotides, the CDR3 is TGCGCCAGCAGCTTGGAATTCTCGAGACTTCAAGAGCAGTACTTC.

The J gene is TRBJ2-2, the V gene TRBV10-3; 10 bases map to TRBD1. V lost 3 bases to trimming and J lost 6 bases; unmatched junction nucleotides: 4. The germline V gene has CDR1 ENHRY and CDR2 SYGVKD. The CDR3 has 15 amino acids. The CDR3 region is CAISDPGTGAGELFF. CDR3 in DNA: TGTGCCATCAGTGACCCCGGGACAGGGGCCGGGGAGCTGTTTTTT.

The chain recombines TRBV7-9 with TRBJ1-1, with D hard to call. The CDR3 extends over 15 amino acids. Germline V gives CDR1 SEHNR, CDR2 FQNEAQ (reference sequence). Trimming pared 5 bases from V and 1 base from J, leaving 14 bases between. The CDR3 DNA is TGTGCCAGCAGCACATGGACGGGAACGAACACTGAAGCTTTCTTT. Protein sequence: CASSTWTGTNTEAFF.

This chain joins TRBV4-1 and TRBJ1-5, with 9 bases lining up with TRBD1. Trimming removed 0 bases from V and 0 bases from J; junction bases left unmatched: 6. Germline CDR1 is MGHRA and CDR2 is YSYEKL. The CDR3 consists of 18 residues. In DNA form, the CDR3 reads TGCGCCAGCAGCCAAGAGGGGACAGGGAGGTATAGCAATCAGCCCCAGCATTTT. As protein: CASSQEGTGRYSNQPQHF.

The chain uses TRBV5-1 and TRBJ1-1; no firm D call. The V and J ends lost 0 bases and 3 bases respectively, with 12 bases between them. The CDR3 spans 15 residues. The germline V gene encodes CDR1 SGHRS and CDR2 YFSETQ. CDR3 protein: CASSLGPVLYTEAFF. For the CDR3, the DNA is TGCGCCAGCAGCTTGGGGCCCGTCCTCTACACTGAAGCTTTCTTT. Looking up the rest from reference TRBV5-1 and TRBJ1-1 gives the full variable domain: KAGVTQTPRYLIKTRGQQVTLSCSPISGHRSVSWYQQTPGQGLQFLFEYFSETQRNKGNFPGRFSGRQFSNSRSEMNVSTLELGDSALYLCASSLGPVLYTEAFFGQGTRLTVV.

This clone was seen more than once but under ten times. The chain is built from TRBV6-1 and TRBJ1-2; tentative D call: TRBD1 (5 bases). V lost 6 bases to trimming and J lost 2 bases, with 10 bases between them. Germline V gene data show CDR1 as MNHNS and CDR2 as SASEGT. This CDR3 is 13 amino acids long. CDR3 sequence reads: CASRLTENYGYTF. CDR3 nucleotides: TGTGCCAGCAGATTGACAGAGAACTATGGCTACACCTTC.

The V gene is TRBV7-2, the J gene TRBJ2-7, with 8 positions matching TRBD1. The CDR3 sequence is 15 residues long. Germline CDR1 SGHTA, CDR2 FQGNSA. Trimming cost V 5 bases and J 1 base; bases outside gene matches: 7. The CDR3 region has the DNA TGTGCCAGCAGCAAAGGCACAGGGGGGTCCTACGAGCAGTACTTC. Its translation is CASSKGTGGSYEQYF.

The chain recombines TRBV18 with TRBJ1-1, with TRBD1 identical over 10 bases. The CDR3 runs to 17 residues. V dropped 6 bases and J dropped 4; count of bases not matched to a gene: 14. Per the germline V gene, CDR1 is KGHSH and CDR2 is LQKENI. CDR3 sequence reads: CASSSSGTGVVRTEAFF. The CDR3 DNA follows: TGTGCCAGCTCCAGCTCCGGGACAGGGGTCGTACGCACTGAAGCTTTCTTT.

V usage is TRBV5-4 and J usage is TRBJ2-7, with D tentatively TRBD2 (5 bases). CDR1 SGHNT and CDR2 YYREEE come from the germline V gene (reference sequence). The CDR3 has 14 residues. Trimming took off 2 bases at V and 1 base at J, with 10 bases between the two ends. CDR3 in DNA: TGTGCCAGCAGCTTCGGGGAAGGGTCCTACGAGCAGTACTTC. Translation gives CASSFGEGSYEQYF. Based on the CDR3 plus reference TRBV5-4 and TRBJ2-7, the full variable domain is ETGVTQSPTHLIKTRGQQVTLRCSSQSGHNTVSWYQQALGQGPQFIFQYYREEENGRGNFPPRFSGLQFPNYSSELNVNALELDDSALYLCASSFGEGSYEQYFGPGTRLTVT.

The chain has TRBV28 and TRBJ1-2, with 7 bases matching TRBD1. V lost 7 bases and J lost 5; bases outside the gene matches: 4. The germline V gene encodes CDR1 MDHEN and CDR2 SYDVKM. This CDR3 is built from 12 residues. CDR3 residues: CASTPGGYGYTF. The CDR3 region has the DNA TGTGCCAGCACCCCAGGGGGATATGGCTACACCTTC.

The V call is TRBV20-1, the J call TRBJ1-1, with D unresolved. The ends were cut back, 5 bases at V and 7 bases at J, with 11 bases in the middle. The germline gives CDR1 DFQATT, CDR2 SNEGSKA (reference sequence). This CDR3 contains 11 residues. CDR3 DNA: TGCAGTGCTTTACAGAGGGATGAAGCTTTCTTT. The encoded protein is CSALQRDEAFF.

This chain connects TRBV7-2 to TRBJ1-1; D not resolved. The germline V gene has CDR1 SGHTA and CDR2 FQGNSA. The CDR3 runs 13 residues. Trimming removed 2 bases at V and 1 base at J, with 5 bases between. CDR3 protein: CASSLIGNTEAFF. As DNA, the CDR3 is TGTGCCAGCAGCTTAATCGGGAACACTGAAGCTTTCTTT.

V gene TRBV6-1 combines with J gene TRBJ2-5; D is ambiguous. CDR1 MNHNS and CDR2 SASEGT come from the germline V gene. V dropped 7 bases and J dropped 0 bases, with 6 bases sitting between them. This CDR3 contains 12 residues. CDR3: CASTYYQETQYF. Written as DNA, the CDR3 is TGTGCCAGCACCTACTACCAAGAGACCCAGTACTTC.

The chain couples TRBV18 to TRBJ2-4; 8 positions agree with TRBD1. Germline V gene lookup returns CDR1 KGHSH and CDR2 LQKENI. The V and J ends lost 3 bases and 3 bases, in that order; junction bases with no gene match: 4. The CDR3 sequence is 15 residues long. The CDR3 loop reads CASSPRTGSKNIQYF. In DNA, the CDR3 is TGTGCCAGCTCACCCCGGACAGGGAGCAAAAACATTCAGTACTTC.

V and J are TRBV4-2 and TRBJ2-1; 10 nucleotides agree with TRBD2. Trimming removed 1 base from V and 3 bases from J; junction bases left unmatched: 9. CDR3 length: 18 residues. CDR1 LGHNA and CDR2 YNFKEQ come from the germline V gene. CDR3: CASSQGPISGGIYNEQFF. In DNA form, the CDR3 reads TGTGCCAGCAGCCAAGGGCCTATTAGCGGGGGGATCTACAATGAGCAGTTCTTC.

This clone was seen more than once but under ten times. The CDR3 is CSARAGFF. In nucleotides, the CDR3 is TGCAGTGCTAGAGCAGGGTTCTTC. This chain connects TRBV20-1 to TRBJ2-1; no firm D call. The germline CDR1 and CDR2 sequences are DFQATT and SNEGSKA (reference sequence). This CDR3 comprises 8 residues. Trimming pared 1 base from V and 15 bases from J, leaving 4 bases between.

This chain joins TRBV5-1 and TRBJ1-1; no reliable D call. Germline V CDR1 and CDR2: SGHRS, YFSETQ. The CDR3 contains 12 residues. V gave up 4 bases and J gave up 3 bases, with 7 bases separating them. The CDR3 nucleotides read TGCGCCAGCAGCCCCACAGACACTGAAGCTTTCTTT. Translation: CASSPTDTEAFF.

The rearrangement uses TRBV7-9 and TRBJ1-5, with TRBD1 matching 10 bases. Germline CDR1 and CDR2: SEHNR and FQNEAQ (reference sequence). Trimming cost V 5 bases and J 5 bases; bases outside gene matches: 3. The CDR3 has 14 residues. CDR3 amino acids: CASSTGQGDQPQHF. The DNA of the CDR3 is TGTGCCAGCAGCACCGGACAGGGGGATCAGCCCCAGCATTTT.

A few counts support this clone. J is TRBJ2-1 and V is TRBV7-2; 7 nucleotides align to TRBD2. J lost 5 bases, V lost 3 bases, and 4 bases had no gene match. CDR1 SGHTA and CDR2 FQGNSA come from the germline V gene. This CDR3 comprises 14 residues. In DNA, the CDR3 is TGTGCCAGCAGCTTCCGCGGGAGCAACAATGAGCAGTTCTTC. It is translated as CASSFRGSNNEQFF.

V gene TRBV9 combines with J gene TRBJ1-2, with TRBD1 as a possible D gene (6 bases). The CDR3 length is 14 residues. Trimming pared 0 bases from V and 7 bases from J, leaving 13 bases between. Germline V gives CDR1 SGDLS, CDR2 YYNGEE. Here the CDR3 reads CASSVGQAVGGYTF. Written as DNA, the CDR3 is TGTGCCAGCAGCGTAGGACAGGCAGTAGGTGGCTACACCTTC.

The J gene is TRBJ2-2, the V gene TRBV7-2; TRBD2 matches 7 bases. CDR1 and CDR2 (germline): SGHTA, FQGNSA. The junction had 4 bases not matched to a gene; V was cut back by 2 bases and J by 1 base. This CDR3 is built from 16 residues. The CDR3: CASSLNTGGNTGELFF. The CDR3 region has the DNA TGTGCCAGCAGCTTAAACACGGGGGGGAACACCGGGGAGCTGTTTTTT.